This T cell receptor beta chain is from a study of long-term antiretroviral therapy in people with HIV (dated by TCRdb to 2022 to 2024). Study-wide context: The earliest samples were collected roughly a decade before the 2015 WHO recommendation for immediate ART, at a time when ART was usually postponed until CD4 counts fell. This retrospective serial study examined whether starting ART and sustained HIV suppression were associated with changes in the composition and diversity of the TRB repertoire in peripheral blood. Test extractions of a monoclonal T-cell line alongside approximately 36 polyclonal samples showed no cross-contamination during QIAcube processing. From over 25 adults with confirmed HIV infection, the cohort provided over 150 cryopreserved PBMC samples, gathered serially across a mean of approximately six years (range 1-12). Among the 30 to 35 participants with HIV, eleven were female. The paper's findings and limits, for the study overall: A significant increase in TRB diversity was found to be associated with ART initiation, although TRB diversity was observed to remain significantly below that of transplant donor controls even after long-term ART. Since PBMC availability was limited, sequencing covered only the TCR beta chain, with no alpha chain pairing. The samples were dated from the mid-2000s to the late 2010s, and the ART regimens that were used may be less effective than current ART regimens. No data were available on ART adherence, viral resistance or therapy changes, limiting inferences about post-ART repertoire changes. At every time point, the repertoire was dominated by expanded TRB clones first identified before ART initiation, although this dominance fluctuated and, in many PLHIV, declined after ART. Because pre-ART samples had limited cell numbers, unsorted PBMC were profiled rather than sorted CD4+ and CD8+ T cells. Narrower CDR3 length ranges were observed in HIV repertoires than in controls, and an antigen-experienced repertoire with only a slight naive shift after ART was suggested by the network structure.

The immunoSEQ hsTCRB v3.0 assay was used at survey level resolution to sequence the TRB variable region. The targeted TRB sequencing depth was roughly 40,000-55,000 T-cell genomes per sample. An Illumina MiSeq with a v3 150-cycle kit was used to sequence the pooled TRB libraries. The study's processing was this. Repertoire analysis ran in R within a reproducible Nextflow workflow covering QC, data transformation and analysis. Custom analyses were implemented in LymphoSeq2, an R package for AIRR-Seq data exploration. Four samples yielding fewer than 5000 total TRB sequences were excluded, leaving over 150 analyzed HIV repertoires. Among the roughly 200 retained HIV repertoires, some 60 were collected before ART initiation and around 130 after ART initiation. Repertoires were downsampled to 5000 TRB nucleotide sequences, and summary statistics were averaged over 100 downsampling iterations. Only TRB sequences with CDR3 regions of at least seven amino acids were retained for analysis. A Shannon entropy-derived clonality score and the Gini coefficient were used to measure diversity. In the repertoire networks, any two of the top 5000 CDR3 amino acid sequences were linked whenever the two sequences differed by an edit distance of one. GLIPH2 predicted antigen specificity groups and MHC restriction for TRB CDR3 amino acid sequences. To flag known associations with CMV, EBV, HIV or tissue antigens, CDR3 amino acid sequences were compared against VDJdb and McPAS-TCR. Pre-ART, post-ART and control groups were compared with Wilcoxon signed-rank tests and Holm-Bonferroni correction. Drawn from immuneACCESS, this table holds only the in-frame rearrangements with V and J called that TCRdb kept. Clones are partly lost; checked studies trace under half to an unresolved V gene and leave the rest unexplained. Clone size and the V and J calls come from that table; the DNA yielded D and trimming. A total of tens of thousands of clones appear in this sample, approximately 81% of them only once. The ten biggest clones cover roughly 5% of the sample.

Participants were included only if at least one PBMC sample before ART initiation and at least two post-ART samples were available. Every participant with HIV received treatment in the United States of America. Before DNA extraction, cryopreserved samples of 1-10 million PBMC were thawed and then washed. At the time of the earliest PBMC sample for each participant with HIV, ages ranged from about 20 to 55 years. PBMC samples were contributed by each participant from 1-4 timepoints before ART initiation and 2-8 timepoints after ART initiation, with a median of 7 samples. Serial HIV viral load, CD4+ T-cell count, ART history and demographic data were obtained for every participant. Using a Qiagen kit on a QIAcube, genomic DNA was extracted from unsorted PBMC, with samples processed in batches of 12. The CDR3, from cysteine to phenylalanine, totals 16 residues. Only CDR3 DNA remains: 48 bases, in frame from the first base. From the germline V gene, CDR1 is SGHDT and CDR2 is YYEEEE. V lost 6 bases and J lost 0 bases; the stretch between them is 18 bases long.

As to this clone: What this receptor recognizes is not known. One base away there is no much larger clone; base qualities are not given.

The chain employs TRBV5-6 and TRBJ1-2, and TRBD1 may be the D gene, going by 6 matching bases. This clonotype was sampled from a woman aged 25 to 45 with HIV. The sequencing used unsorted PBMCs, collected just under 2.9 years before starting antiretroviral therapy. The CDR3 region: CASNQGLIGANYGYTF. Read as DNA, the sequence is TGTGCCAGCAACCAGGGGCTCATAGGGGCTAACTATGGCTACACCTTC. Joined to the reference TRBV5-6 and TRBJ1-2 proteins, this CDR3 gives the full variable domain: DAGVTQSPTHLIKTRGQQVTLRCSPKSGHDTVSWYQQALGQGPQFIFQYYEEEERQRGNFPDRFSGHQFPNYSSELNVNALLLGDSALYLCASNQGLIGANYGYTFGSGTRLTVV.